The 5 T cell receptor beta chains below were found in one sample sequenced in a study of Tregs in tolerant kidney transplant recipients. Produced via immunoSEQ multiplex PCR; TCRdb's table is partial and in-frame only. The table lists some 88,000 clones, approximately 90% of them singletons, with roughly 4.3% in the top ten. Source material: CD8+ T cells from blood. The receptor set was obtained from a human donor in good health.

The gene calls are TRBV11-2 and TRBJ2-5; tentative D call: TRBD1 (7 bases). This CDR3 is 16 amino acids long. The germline V gene encodes CDR1 SGHAT and CDR2 FQNNGV. V lost 5 bases and J 5 bases, leaving 21 bases between the germline ends. The DNA of the CDR3 is TGTGCCAGCAGCCCTGCCCCCAGGGGGGCAGAGGAGACCCAGTACTTC. Encoded protein: CASSPAPRGAEETQYF.

The V and J genes are TRBV7-9 and TRBJ2-5, with D possibly being TRBD1 (6 bases). The CDR3 runs to 14 residues. Trimming removed 3 bases at V and 5 bases at J, with 13 bases between. The germline CDR1 and CDR2 sequences are SEHNR and FQNEAQ (reference sequence). The chain's CDR3 is CASSLSGGQETQYF. The CDR3 DNA reads as TGTGCCAGCAGCTTGTCGGGTGGACAGGAGACCCAGTACTTC.

The rearrangement links TRBV27 to TRBJ2-1; a weak D match, TRBD2 (5 bases). V was pared by 6 bases and J by 10 bases, with 10 bases between. The CDR3 runs to 11 residues. Germline V gene lookup returns CDR1 MNHEY and CDR2 SMNVEV (reference sequence). The CDR3 DNA follows: TGTGCCAGCAGGAATACGGGGGAGCAGTTCTTC. This codes for CASRNTGEQFF.

V and J are TRBV27 and TRBJ2-3; no firm D call. Per germline, CDR1 MNHEY and CDR2 SMNVEV (reference sequence). V was shortened by 2 bases and J by 6 bases, with 9 bases between the two germline ends. This CDR3 has 13 amino acids. The CDR3 region has the DNA TGTGCCAGCAGTTTACTAGGGTTTGATACGCAGTATTTT. It translates to CASSLLGFDTQYF.

The chain carries TRBV5-4 and TRBJ2-3; D perhaps matches TRBD2 (5 bases). In germline, CDR1 is SGHNT, CDR2 YYREEE (reference sequence). This CDR3 has 14 amino acids. V was trimmed by 10 bases and J by 2 bases, leaving 17 bases between them. In nucleotides, the CDR3 is TGTGCCGTCCCGAGAGCGGAAAACACAGATACGCAGTATTTT. Protein product: CAVPRAENTDTQYF.